This T cell receptor (beta chain) was sequenced during a study of T cell responses to AZD1222 COVID-19 vaccine. Notes on the study in general: Unmutated variant regions reportedly attract nearly half of all spike-specific TCRs. No day 14 peak samples; only post-peak repertoires were characterized.

Here immunoSEQ multiplex PCR was the method, and the copy in TCRdb shows in-frame clones only, minus some. The sample contains some 110,000 clones, 88% of which appear only once. Note on this clone: Its antigen is currently unknown.

V lost 4 bases and J 0 bases, leaving 13 bases between the germline ends. This CDR3 is built from 16 residues. Germline CDR1 and CDR2: MGHRA and YSYEKL. The input for sequencing was peripheral blood, taken 28 days after the second AZD1222 dose. The V call is TRBV4-1, the J call TRBJ1-3; D is ambiguous. This TCR came from an adult who received the AZD1222 COVID-19 vaccine. CDR3 in DNA: TGCGCCAGCAGCCCGTCTGATACCGGCTCTGGAAACACCATATATTTT. It encodes CASSPSDTGSGNTIYF.